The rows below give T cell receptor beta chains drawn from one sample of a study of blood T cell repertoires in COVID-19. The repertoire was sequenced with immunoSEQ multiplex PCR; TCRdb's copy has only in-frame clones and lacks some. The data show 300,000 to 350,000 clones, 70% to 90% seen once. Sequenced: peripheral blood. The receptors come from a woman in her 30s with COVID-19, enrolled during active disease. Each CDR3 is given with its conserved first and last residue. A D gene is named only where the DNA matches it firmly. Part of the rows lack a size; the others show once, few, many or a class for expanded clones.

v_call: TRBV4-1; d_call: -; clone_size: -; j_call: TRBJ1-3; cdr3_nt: TGCGCCAGCAGCCAGAGACATAATTCTGGAAACACCATATATTTT; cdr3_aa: CASSQRHNSGNTIYF
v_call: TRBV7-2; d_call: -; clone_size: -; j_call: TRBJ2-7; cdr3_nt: TGTGCCAGCAGCTTAGGTTGGCAGGGGAGCGAGCAGTACTTC; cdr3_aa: CASSLGWQGSEQYF
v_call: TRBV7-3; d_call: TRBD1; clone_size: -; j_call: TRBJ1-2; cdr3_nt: TGTGCCAGCAGCCCTGACAGGGTCGGGTATGGCTACACCTTC; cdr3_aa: CASSPDRVGYGYTF
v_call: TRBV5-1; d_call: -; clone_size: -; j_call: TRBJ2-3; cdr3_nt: TGCGCCAGCAGCTTAGAAGGAGGTTCCGATACGCAGTATTTT; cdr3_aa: CASSLEGGSDTQYF
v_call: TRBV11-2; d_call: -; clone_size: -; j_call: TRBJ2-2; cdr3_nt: TGTGCCAGCAGCCTATCGGGAATTTCGGACACCGGGGAGCTGTTTTTT; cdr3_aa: CASSLSGISDTGELFF
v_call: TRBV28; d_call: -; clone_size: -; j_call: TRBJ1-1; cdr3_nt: TGTGCCAGCAGTTTATTAGTTGTTGCAGGCCTCACTGAAGCTTTCTTT; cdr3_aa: CASSLLVVAGLTEAFF
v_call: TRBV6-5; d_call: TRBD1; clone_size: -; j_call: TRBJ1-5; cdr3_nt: TGTGCCAGCAGCGTGGGACAGGGCCTCAATCAGCCCCAGCATTTT; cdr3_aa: CASSVGQGLNQPQHF
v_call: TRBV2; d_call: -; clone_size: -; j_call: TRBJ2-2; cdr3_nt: TGTGCCAGCGCTGGTACAGGTAACACCGGGGAGCTGTTTTTT; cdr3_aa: CASAGTGNTGELFF
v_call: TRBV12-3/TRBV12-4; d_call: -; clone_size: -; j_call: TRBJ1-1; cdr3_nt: TGTGCCAGCAGTTTCGGGTTCTTGGACAGTGCTTTCTTT; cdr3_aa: CASSFGFLDSAFF
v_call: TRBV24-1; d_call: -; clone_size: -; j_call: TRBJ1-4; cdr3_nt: TGTGCCACCACCCGGGGAGGTTGGATGATTGAAAAACTGTTTTTT; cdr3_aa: CATTRGGWMIEKLFF
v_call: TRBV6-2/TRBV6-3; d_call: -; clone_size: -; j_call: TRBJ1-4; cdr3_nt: TGTGCCAGCAGTCCCCACACAGGGTTGCGTGAAAAACTGTTTTTT; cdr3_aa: CASSPHTGLREKLFF
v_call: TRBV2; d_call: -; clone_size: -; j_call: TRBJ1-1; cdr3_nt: TGTGCCAGCAGCCGGACACAGAACACTGAAGCTTTCTTT; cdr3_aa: CASSRTQNTEAFF
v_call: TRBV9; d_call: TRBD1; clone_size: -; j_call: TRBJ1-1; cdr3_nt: TGTGCCAGCAGCGTGACTCCGGGACAGGACTCTGAAGCTTTCTTT; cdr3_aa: CASSVTPGQDSEAFF
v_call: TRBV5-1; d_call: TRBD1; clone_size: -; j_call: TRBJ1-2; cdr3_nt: TGCGCCAGCAGCTCGACAGGGTCTAACTATGGCTACACCTTC; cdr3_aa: CASSSTGSNYGYTF
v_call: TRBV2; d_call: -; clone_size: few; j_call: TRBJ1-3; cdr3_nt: TGTGCCAGCAAAGGGGGTGTACGTGGAAACACCATATATTTT; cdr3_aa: CASKGGVRGNTIYF
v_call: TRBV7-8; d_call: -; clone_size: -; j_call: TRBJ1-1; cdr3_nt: TGTGCCAGCAGCTCGGGGAGACTTGAAGCTTTCTTT; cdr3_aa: CASSSGRLEAFF
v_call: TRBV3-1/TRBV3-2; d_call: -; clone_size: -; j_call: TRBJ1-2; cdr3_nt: TGTGCCAGCAGCCAAGTCGCGTCCTATGGCTACACCTTC; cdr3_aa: CASSQVASYGYTF
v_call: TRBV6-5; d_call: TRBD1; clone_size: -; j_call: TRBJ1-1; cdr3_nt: TGTGCCAGCACCAAGGGACAGGGGGAAGCTTTCTTT; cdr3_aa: CASTKGQGEAFF
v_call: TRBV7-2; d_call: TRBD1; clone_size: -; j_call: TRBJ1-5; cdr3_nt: TGTGCCAGCAGCTCACGGACAGGTGGTTATCAGCCCCAGCATTTT; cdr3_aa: CASSSRTGGYQPQHF
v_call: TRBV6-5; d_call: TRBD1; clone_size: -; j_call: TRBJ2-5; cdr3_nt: TGTGCCAGCACTACCCCGGGGACAGGGGGGAAGACCCAGTACTTC; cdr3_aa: CASTTPGTGGKTQYF
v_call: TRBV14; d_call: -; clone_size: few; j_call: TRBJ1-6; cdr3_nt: TGTGCCAGCAGCCAAGGAGGTCTGGGTTCACCCCTCCACTTT; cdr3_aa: CASSQGGLGSPLHF
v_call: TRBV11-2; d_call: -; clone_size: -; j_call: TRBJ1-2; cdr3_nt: TGTGCCAGCAGCTTAGATCGTAGGACACCACAGAAAGGCTACACCTTC; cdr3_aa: CASSLDRRTPQKGYTF
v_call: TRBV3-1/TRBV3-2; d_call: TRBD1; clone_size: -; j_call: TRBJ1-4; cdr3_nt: TGTGCCAGCAGCCAAAAGTTCGGGACAGGGGACGAAAAACTGTTTTTT; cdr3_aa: CASSQKFGTGDEKLFF
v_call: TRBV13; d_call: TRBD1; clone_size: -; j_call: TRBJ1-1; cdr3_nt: TGTGCCAGCAGACCATCCCTCGGGACAGGGAACACTGAAGCTTTCTTT; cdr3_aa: CASRPSLGTGNTEAFF
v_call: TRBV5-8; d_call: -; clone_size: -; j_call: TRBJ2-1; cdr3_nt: TGTGCCAGCAGCTCGGGACTTGGCTCCTACAATGAGCAGTTCTTC; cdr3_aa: CASSSGLGSYNEQFF
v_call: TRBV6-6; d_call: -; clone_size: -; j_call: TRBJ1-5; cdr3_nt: TGTGCCAGCGGAGCAGTTAATAGCAATCAGCCCCAGCATTTT; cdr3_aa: CASGAVNSNQPQHF
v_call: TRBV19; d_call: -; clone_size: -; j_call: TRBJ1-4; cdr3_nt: TGTGCCAGTAGAAGAGACATGGGTAGAAATGAAAAACTGTTTTTT; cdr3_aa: CASRRDMGRNEKLFF
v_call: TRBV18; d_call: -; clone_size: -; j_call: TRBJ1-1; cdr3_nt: TGTGCCAGCTCACCGGTCGCAGTAGAGGAGACTGAAGCTTTCTTT; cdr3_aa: CASSPVAVEETEAFF
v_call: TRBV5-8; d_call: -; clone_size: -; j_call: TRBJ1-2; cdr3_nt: TGTGCCAGCGCATCGAGCCATAACTATGGCTACACCTTC; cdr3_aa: CASASSHNYGYTF
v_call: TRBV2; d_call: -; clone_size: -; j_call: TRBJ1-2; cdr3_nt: TGTGCCAGCACCCTGACAGGCTTGAGAGGCTACACCTTC; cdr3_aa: CASTLTGLRGYTF
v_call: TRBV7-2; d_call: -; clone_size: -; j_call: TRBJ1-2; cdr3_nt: TGTGCCAGCAGGCGGGAGACATTTAACTATGGCTACACCTTC; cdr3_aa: CASRRETFNYGYTF
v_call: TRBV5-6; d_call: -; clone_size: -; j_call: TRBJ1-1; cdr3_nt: TGTGCCAGCAGCTTGGCTCAGGGGTACACTGAAGCTTTCTTT; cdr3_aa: CASSLAQGYTEAFF
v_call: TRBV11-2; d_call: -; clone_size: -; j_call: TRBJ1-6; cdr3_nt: TGTGCCAGCAGGCCGGGGCAGACTAGAGCCCTCCACTTT; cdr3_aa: CASRPGQTRALHF
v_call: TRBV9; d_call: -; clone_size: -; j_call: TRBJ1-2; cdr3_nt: TGTGCCAGCAGCACCGGGACAAGCTATGGCTACACCTTC; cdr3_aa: CASSTGTSYGYTF
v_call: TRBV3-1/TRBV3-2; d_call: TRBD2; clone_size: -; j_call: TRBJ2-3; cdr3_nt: TGTGCCAGCAGCGGCGGGGGGGCCTCAGATACGCAGTATTTT; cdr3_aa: CASSGGGASDTQYF
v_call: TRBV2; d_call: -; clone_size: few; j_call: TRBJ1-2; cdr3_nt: TGTGCCAGCAGTGGGGGAGGGAACTATGGCTACACCTTC; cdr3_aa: CASSGGGNYGYTF
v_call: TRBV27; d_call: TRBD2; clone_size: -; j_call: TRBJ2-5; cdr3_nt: TGTGCCAGCAGTTCCCCTAGCGGGGGGTCTCAGACCCAGTACTTC; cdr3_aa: CASSSPSGGSQTQYF
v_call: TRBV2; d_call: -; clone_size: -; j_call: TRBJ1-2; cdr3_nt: TGTGCCAGCAGCCAGGACAAGGCTAACTATGGCTACACCTTC; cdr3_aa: CASSQDKANYGYTF
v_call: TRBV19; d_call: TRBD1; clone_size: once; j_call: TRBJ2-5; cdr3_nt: TGTGCCAGTAGTGTGGACAGGGAAGAGACCCAGTACTTC; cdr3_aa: CASSVDREETQYF
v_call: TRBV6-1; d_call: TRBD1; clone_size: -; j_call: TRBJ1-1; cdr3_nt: TGTGCCAGCAGTGACCTAGGACAGGGGAAGAAAGCTTTCTTT; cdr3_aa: CASSDLGQGKKAFF
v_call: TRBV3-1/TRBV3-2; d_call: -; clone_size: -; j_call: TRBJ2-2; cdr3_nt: TGTGCCAGCAAGGTAGCAGCGAACACCGGGGAGCTGTTTTTT; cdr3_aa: CASKVAANTGELFF
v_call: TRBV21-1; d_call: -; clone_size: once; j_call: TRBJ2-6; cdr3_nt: TGTGCCAGCAGCTACATCCGACGGGAGGACTCTGGGGCCAACGTCCTGACTTTC; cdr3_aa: CASSYIRREDSGANVLTF
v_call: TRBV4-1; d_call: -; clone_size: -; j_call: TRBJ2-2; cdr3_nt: TGCGCCAGCAGCCAACAAACAGGGTTTTCCGGGGAGCTGTTTTTT; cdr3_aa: CASSQQTGFSGELFF
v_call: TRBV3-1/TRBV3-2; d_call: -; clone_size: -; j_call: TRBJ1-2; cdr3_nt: TGTGCCAGCAGCCCCCGGACAGATAACTATGGCTACACCTTC; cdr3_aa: CASSPRTDNYGYTF
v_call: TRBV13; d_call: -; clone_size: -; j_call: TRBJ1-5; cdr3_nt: TGTGCCAGCAGCTTAGGAGCAGGGAAAAATCAGCCCCAGCATTTT; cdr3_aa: CASSLGAGKNQPQHF
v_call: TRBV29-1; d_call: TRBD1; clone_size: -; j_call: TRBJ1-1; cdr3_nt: TGCAGCGTTGACAGGGGGACCTCTGAAGCTTTCTTT; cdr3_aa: CSVDRGTSEAFF
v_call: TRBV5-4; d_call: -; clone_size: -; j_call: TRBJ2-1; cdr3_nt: TGTGCCAGCAGCTTGCCGGCGGGGCAGCGTGAGCAGTTCTTC; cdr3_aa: CASSLPAGQREQFF
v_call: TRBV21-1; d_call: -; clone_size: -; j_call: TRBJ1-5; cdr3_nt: TGTGCCAGCAGCAAGGCCCTGGACAGGGGCCGCTCGGGGAATCAGCCCCAGCATTTT; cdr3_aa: CASSKALDRGRSGNQPQHF